This T cell receptor beta chain originates from a study of vaccination and CD4 T cells after COVID-19. In the study overall: Post-COVID draws came a median roughly 100 days after diagnosis (range 35 to 161). Some control cultures received a CEFX pool, which served as the positive control. Others received an HIV-1 Nef pool or no peptide.

Germline V gene data show CDR1 as SGHRS and CDR2 as YFSETQ. J lost 0 bases, V lost 4 bases, and 4 bases had no gene match. CDR3 length equals 15 residues. CD4+ T cells that had been cultured provided DNA sequenced with the Oncomine TCR Beta short-read assay. It was from cultured CD4+ T cells that genomic DNA was extracted. TCRdb re-called the PCR reads through MiXCR, storing one row per CDR3 protein. The table includes some 12,000 distinct CDR3 sequences, roughly a fifth detected once. Treatment defined: 10-day PBMC culture with coronavirus spike peptide pools or control peptides (ViraFEST assay). For ViraFEST, peptide pools expanded antigen-specific T cells, after which the TCRs were sequenced. A note on this clonotype: What it binds is not known.

The sequences come from CD4+ T cells from blood, cultured in vitro, collected after SARS-CoV-2 vaccination. The chain is built from TRBV5-1 and TRBJ2-3, with TRBD2 matching 8 bases. The receptor comes from a human donor who had recovered from COVID-19. The CDR3 loop reads CASSTTSGSTDTQYF. The CDR3, as DNA: TGCGCCAGCAGCACTACTAGCGGCAGCACAGATACGCAGTATTTT.